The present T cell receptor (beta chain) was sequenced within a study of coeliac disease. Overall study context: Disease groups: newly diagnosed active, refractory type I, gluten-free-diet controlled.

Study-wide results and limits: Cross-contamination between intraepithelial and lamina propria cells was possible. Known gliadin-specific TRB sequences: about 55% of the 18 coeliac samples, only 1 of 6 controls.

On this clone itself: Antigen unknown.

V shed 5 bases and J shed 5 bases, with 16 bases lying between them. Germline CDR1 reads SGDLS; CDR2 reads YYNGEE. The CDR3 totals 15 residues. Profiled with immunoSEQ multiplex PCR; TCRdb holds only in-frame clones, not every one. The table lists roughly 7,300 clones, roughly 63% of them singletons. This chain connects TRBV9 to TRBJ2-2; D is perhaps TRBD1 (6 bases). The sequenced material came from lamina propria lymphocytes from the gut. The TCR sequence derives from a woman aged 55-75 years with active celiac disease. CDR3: CASRAGTRTTGELFF. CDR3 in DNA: TGTGCCAGCAGGGCCGGGACACGGACGACCGGGGAGCTGTTTTTT.